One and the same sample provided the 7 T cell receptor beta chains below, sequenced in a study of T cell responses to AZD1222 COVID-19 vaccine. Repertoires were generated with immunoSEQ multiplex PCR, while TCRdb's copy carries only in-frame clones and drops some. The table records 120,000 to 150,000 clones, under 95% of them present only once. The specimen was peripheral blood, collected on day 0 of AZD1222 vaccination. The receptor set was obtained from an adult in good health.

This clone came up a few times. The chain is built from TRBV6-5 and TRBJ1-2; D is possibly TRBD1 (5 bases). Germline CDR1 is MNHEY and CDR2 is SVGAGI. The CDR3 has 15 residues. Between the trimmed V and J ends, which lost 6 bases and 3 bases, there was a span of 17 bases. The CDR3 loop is CASRKEAGFDYGYTF. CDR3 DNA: TGTGCCAGCAGAAAGGAGGCAGGGTTCGACTATGGCTACACCTTC.

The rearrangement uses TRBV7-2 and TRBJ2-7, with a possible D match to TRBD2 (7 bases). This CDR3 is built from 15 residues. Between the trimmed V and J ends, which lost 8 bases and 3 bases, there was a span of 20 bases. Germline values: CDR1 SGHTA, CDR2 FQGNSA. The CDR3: CASAIGGGQLYEQYF. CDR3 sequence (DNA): TGTGCCAGCGCGATTGGGGGGGGCCAGCTCTACGAGCAGTACTTC. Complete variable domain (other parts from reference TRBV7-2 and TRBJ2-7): GAGVSQSPSNKVTEKGKDVELRCDPISGHTALYWYRQSLGQGLEFLIYFQGNSAPDKSGLPSDRFSAERTGGSVSTLTIQRTQQEDSAVYLCASAIGGGQLYEQYFGPGTRLTVT.

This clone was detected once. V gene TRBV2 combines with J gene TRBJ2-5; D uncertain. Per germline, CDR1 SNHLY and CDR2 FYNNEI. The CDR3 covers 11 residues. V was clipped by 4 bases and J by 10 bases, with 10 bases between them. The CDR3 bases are TGTGCCAGCAGTGTCGACAATAGCCAGTACTTC. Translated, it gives CASSVDNSQYF.

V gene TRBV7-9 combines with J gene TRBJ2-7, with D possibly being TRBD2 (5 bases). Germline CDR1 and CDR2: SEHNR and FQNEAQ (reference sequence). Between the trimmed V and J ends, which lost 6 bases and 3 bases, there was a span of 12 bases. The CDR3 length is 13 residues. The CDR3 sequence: CASSPTAVYEQYF. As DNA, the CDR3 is TGTGCCAGCAGTCCTACAGCGGTCTACGAGCAGTACTTC. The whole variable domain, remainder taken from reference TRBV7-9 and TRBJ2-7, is DTGVSQNPRHKITKRGQNVTFRCDPISEHNRLYWYRQTLGQGPEFLTYFQNEAQLEKSRLLSDRFSAERPKGSFSTLEIQRTEQGDSAMYLCASSPTAVYEQYFGPGTRLTVT.

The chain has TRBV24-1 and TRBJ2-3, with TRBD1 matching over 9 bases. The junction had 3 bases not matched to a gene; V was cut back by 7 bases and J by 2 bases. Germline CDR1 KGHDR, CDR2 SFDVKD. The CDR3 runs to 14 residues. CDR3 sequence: CATRGDRDTDTQYF. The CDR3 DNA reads TGTGCCACCAGGGGGGACAGGGACACAGATACGCAGTATTTT.

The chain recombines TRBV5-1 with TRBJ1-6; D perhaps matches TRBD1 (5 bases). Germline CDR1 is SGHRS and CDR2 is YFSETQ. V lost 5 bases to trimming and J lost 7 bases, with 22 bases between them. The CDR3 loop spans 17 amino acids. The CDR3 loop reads CASSLSPTGVGNSPLHF. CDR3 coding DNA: TGCGCCAGCAGTTTATCCCCCACAGGTGTTGGGAATTCACCCCTCCACTTT.

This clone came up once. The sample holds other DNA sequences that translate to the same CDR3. CDR3 DNA: TGTGCCAGCAGTTACGGTAAGGGGAACACTGAAGCTTTCTTT. Protein sequence: CASSYGKGNTEAFF. The chain employs TRBV6-2 or TRBV6-3 and TRBJ1-1; D is undetermined. Germline V gene sequence: CDR1 MNHEY, CDR2 SVGEGT. Deletions cut 2 bases from V and 1 base from J, with 8 bases between. The CDR3 loop spans 14 amino acids.